These 19 T cell receptor beta chains were sequenced from one sample in a study of blood T cells in healthy people across ages. Primed by a sample-barcoded 5' primer and a J-beta primer mix, a second PCR proceeded for 7 to 11 cycles. TCRdb processed the 5' RACE reads anew with MiXCR; each CDR3 protein has one entry. This table has about 1.5 million distinct CDR3 sequences, approximately 38% appearing once. The sequenced sample consisted of blood. The receptors originated from a young woman in good health.

V gene TRBV2 combines with J gene TRBJ2-5; D could derive from TRBD1 or TRBD2 (5 bases each). The end of the DNA fits TRBJ2-7 better, so the J call may be wrong. The CDR3 is made up of 13 amino acids. Germline V gene data show CDR1 as SNHLY and CDR2 as FYNNEI. In DNA form, the CDR3 reads TGTGCCAGCAGTGAACATGGGGGTTACGAGCAGTACTTC. Amino acid sequence: CASSEHGGYEQYF.

This clonotype was detected only a few times. This rearrangement joins TRBV29-1 to TRBJ1-1; maybe TRBD1 (5 bases). Deletions cut 7 bases from V and 6 bases from J, with 12 bases between. Germline V gene sequence: CDR1 SQVTM, CDR2 ANQGSEA. The CDR3 covers 11 residues. The CDR3 here is CSAHEGPEAFF. The CDR3 coding sequence is TGCAGCGCCCATGAGGGACCTGAAGCTTTCTTT.

This clonotype was observed a handful of times. The rearrangement links TRBV7-2 to TRBJ2-7; D not certain. Trimming shortened V by 5 bases and J by 3 bases, and 17 bases separated the two germline ends. Per germline, CDR1 SGHTA and CDR2 FQGNSA. This CDR3 is built from 15 residues. The CDR3 coding sequence is TGTGCCAGCAGCCCTACCCTGAGGACCCACTACGAGCAGTACTTC. Protein sequence: CASSPTLRTHYEQYF. Looking up the rest from reference TRBV7-2 and TRBJ2-7 gives the full variable domain: GAGVSQSPSNKVTEKGKDVELRCDPISGHTALYWYRQSLGQGLEFLIYFQGNSAPDKSGLPSDRFSAERTGGSVSTLTIQRTQQEDSAVYLCASSPTLRTHYEQYFGPGTRLTVT.

This clonotype was seen ten or more times. The rearrangement links TRBV4-1 to TRBJ2-4, with TRBD2 matching over 7 bases. V dropped 1 base and J dropped 13; count of bases not matched to a gene: 7. The germline gives CDR1 MGHRA, CDR2 YSYEKL. This CDR3 region has 13 residues. CDR3 coding DNA: TGCGCCAGCAGCCAAGTCGTAGCGGGTGAGCAGTACTTC. It yields the protein CASSQVVAGEQYF.

This clonotype was seen more than once but under ten times. The chain links TRBV6-6 to TRBJ1-5; D gene ambiguous. The CDR3 spans 15 residues. From germline, CDR1 is MNHNY and CDR2 SVGAGI (reference sequence). The V and J ends lost 5 bases and 0 bases respectively, with 11 bases between them. This CDR3 reads CASSPETYSNQPQHF. The CDR3 DNA reads TGTGCCAGCAGTCCCGAGACATATAGCAATCAGCCCCAGCATTTT.

Ten or more counts support this clonotype. This sequence joins TRBV7-2 and TRBJ2-7; 9 positions agree with TRBD1. Germline lookup yields CDR1 SGHTA and CDR2 FQGNSA. The CDR3 contains 14 residues. The V gene end was trimmed by 5 bases and the J gene end by 5 bases; junction bases not matched to a gene: 7. This CDR3 reads CASSTGQGFHEQYF. For the CDR3, the DNA is TGTGCCAGCAGCACGGGACAGGGTTTCCACGAGCAGTACTTC.

This clonotype occurred a few times. This chain uses TRBV6-1 with TRBJ2-7; TRBD1 aligns across 10 bases. The J call may not be correct, given that the DNA end is closer to TRBJ2-5. Germline CDR1 reads MNHNS; CDR2 reads SASEGT. The CDR3 sequence is 13 residues long. CDR3 protein: CASRQDRGETQYF. DNA for the CDR3: TGTGCCAGCAGGCAGGACAGGGGGGAGACCCAGTACTTC.

The genes are TRBV7-2 and TRBJ2-3; 9 nucleotides align to TRBD2. With V trimmed by 5 bases and J by 2 bases, 14 bases remained unmatched. Germline V CDR1 and CDR2: SGHTA, FQGNSA. The CDR3 has 18 residues. CDR3 sequence reads: CASSVGLAALLSTDTQYF. DNA for the CDR3: TGTGCCAGCAGCGTGGGACTAGCAGCCCTTCTCTCCACAGATACGCAGTATTTT.

The chain is built from TRBV6-6 and TRBJ2-7; 9 bases agree with TRBD1. This CDR3 region has 14 residues. The V gene's germline CDR1 is MNHNY and CDR2 SVGAGI (reference sequence). The V gene end was trimmed by 5 bases and the J gene end by 5 bases; junction bases not matched to a gene: 7. CDR3 region: CASSDTGGRDEQYF. The CDR3 DNA is TGTGCCAGCAGTGACACAGGGGGCCGGGACGAGCAGTACTTC.

This chain joins TRBV6-1 and TRBJ2-1, with D possibly matching TRBD1 (6 bases). Trimming took 6 bases from V and 8 from J, leaving 20 bases between them. The CDR3 length is 15 residues. Germline-derived CDR1 and CDR2 are MNHNS and SASEGT. In DNA form, the CDR3 reads TGTGCCAGCAGCGGTGACAGGCTACCGACAGATGAGCAGTTCTTC. Encoded protein: CASSGDRLPTDEQFF.

The V gene is TRBV12-3 or TRBV12-4, the J gene TRBJ2-3, with TRBD2 identical over 9 bases. V gave up 6 bases and J gave up 2 bases; unmatched junction bases: 6. The CDR3 is 15 amino acids. The chain's CDR3 is CASRPTSGVTDTQYF. As DNA, the CDR3 is TGTGCCAGCAGACCGACTAGCGGTGTCACAGATACGCAGTATTTT.

This clonotype was counted a few times. The CDR3 coding sequence is TGTGCCAGCAGTGGGACAGGGGGGGCCTATGGCTACACCTTC. Protein sequence: CASSGTGGAYGYTF. V is TRBV7-8 and J is TRBJ1-2; 11 bases fit TRBD1. Germline CDR1 reads SGHVS; CDR2 reads FQNEAQ. The V segment lost 6 bases and the J segment 4 bases; nucleotides outside the gene matches: 4. CDR3 length: 14 residues.

This rearrangement joins TRBV6-2 or TRBV6-3 to TRBJ2-5, with 8 bases lining up with TRBD1. J gave up 5 bases and V 8 bases, and 4 bases lay outside the gene matches. The CDR3 totals 12 residues. Germline V lookup: CDR1 MNHEY, CDR2 SVGEGT. The CDR3 region is CASLDRVETQYF. The DNA for the CDR3 is TGTGCCAGCTTGGACAGGGTGGAGACCCAGTACTTC.

About this clonotype itself: This clone may be a read error of a much larger clone one base away. V usage is TRBV5-6 and J usage is TRBJ2-5; perhaps TRBD1 as D (6 bases). Trimming stripped 7 bases from V and 2 bases from J, with 12 bases between. Per germline, CDR1 SGHDT and CDR2 YYEEEE. This CDR3 spans 13 amino acids. The CDR3 nucleotides are TGTGCCAGCGGTCCGCAGGGGCAAGAGACCCAGTACTTC. Translation: CASGPQGQETQYF.

The V and J genes are TRBV7-8 and TRBJ2-2; the D gene is possibly TRBD1 (5 bases). CDR3 length equals 16 residues. V was clipped by 1 base and J by 4 bases, with 13 bases between them. Germline values: CDR1 SGHVS, CDR2 FQNEAQ. CDR3: CASSLVGLVITGELFF. The CDR3, as DNA: TGTGCCAGCAGCTTAGTGGGGCTAGTTATCACCGGGGAGCTGTTTTTT. Drawing the rest from reference TRBV7-8 and TRBJ2-2, the complete variable domain is GAGVSQSPRYKVAKRGQDVALRCDPISGHVSLFWYQQALGQGPEFLTYFQNEAQLDKSGLPSDRFFAERPEGSVSTLKIQRTQQEDSAVYLCASSLVGLVITGELFFGEGSRLTVL.

This clonotype was counted between two and nine times. The V and J genes are TRBV13 and TRBJ2-1, with a tentative D call TRBD2 (5 bases). In germline, CDR1 is PRHDT, CDR2 FYEKMQ (reference sequence). The V end was cut by 1 base, the J end by 1 base, with 8 bases between. The CDR3 spans 15 residues. CDR3: CASSLVGVSYNEQFF. In nucleotides, the CDR3 is TGTGCCAGCAGCTTAGTCGGGGTGTCCTACAATGAGCAGTTCTTC.

This clonotype has at least ten counts. J is TRBJ1-1 and V is TRBV4-1; unclear D gene. With 8 bases removed from V and 1 base from J, the gap between germline ends came to 14 bases. The CDR3 length is 14 residues. CDR1 and CDR2 from the germline V gene are MGHRA and YSYEKL. DNA for the CDR3: TGCGCCAGCCGAGGACCCCTGAAGAACACTGAAGCTTTCTTT. Protein: CASRGPLKNTEAFF.

This chain links TRBV20-1 with TRBJ2-3, with 8 bases matching TRBD2. J gave up 2 bases and V 7 bases, and 8 bases lay outside the gene matches. The CDR3 is 14 residues long. The germline V gene has CDR1 DFQATT and CDR2 SNEGSKA (reference sequence). The CDR3 region has the DNA TGCAGTGGGCTATCGGGGGGGGCCACAGATACGCAGTATTTT. Residues: CSGLSGGATDTQYF.

In its sample, this clonotype was seen a few times. The chain has TRBV6-2 or TRBV6-3 and TRBJ1-2; D is unresolved. The V end was cut by 5 bases, the J end by 6 bases, with 10 bases between. From germline, CDR1 is MNHEY and CDR2 SVGEGT. The CDR3 length is 12 residues. The DNA of the CDR3 is TGTGCCAGCAGTAACGACGGTGATGGCTACACCTTC. This gives the protein CASSNDGDGYTF.